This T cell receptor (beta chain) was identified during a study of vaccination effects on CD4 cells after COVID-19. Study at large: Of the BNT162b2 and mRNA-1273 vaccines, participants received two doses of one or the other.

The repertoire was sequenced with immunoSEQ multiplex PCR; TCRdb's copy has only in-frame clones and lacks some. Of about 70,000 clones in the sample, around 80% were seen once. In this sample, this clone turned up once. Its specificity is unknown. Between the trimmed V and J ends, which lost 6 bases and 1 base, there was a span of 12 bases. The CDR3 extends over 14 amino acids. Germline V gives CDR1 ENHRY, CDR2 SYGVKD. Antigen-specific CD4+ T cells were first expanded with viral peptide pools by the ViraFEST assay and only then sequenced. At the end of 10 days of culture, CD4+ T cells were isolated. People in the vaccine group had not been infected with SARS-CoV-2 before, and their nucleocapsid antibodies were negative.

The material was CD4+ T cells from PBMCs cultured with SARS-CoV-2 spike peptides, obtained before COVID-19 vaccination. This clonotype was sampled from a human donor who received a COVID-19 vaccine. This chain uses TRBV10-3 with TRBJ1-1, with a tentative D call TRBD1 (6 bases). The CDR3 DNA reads TGTGCCATCAGGGATGGACAGCCGAACACTGAAGCTTTCTTT. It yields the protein CAIRDGQPNTEAFF.